This TCR beta chain derives from a study of blood T cell repertoires in COVID-19. Germline V gene lookup returns CDR1 SGHRS and CDR2 YFSETQ. This CDR3 is 13 amino acids long. Trimming removed 0 bases at V and 6 bases at J, with 6 bases between. Sequenced by immunoSEQ multiplex PCR; TCRdb stores in-frame clones only, minus some. The sample shows some 80,000 clones, roughly 85% of them seen only once. This clone was seen a single time. The V call is TRBV5-1, the J call TRBJ2-2; D gene unclear. The TCR originated in a middle-aged man with COVID-19, enrolled during active disease. Input material: peripheral blood. The CDR3 here is CASSLEGAGELFF. DNA for the CDR3: TGCGCCAGCAGCTTGGAAGGAGCCGGGGAGCTGTTTTTT. Full variable domain (remainder filled in from reference TRBV5-1 and TRBJ2-2): KAGVTQTPRYLIKTRGQQVTLSCSPISGHRSVSWYQQTPGQGLQFLFEYFSETQRNKGNFPGRFSGRQFSNSRSEMNVSTLELGDSALYLCASSLEGAGELFFGEGSRLTVL.